The text below deals with one TCR beta chain. Its antigen remains undetermined. It has no much larger one-base neighbor in the sample; base qualities were not kept. This specimen comes from a study of cytotoxic CD8 clonotypes in ibrutinib-treated CLL (TCRdb year 2021). Some background on the complete study: The cohort had ten to twelve relapsed/refractory and around 15 treatment-naive patients; 17 were IGHV unmutated. Responses were partial in roughly 25 patients and complete in 2; after median 68 months follow-up, some 14 stayed in remission and approximately 12 progressed. Response samples were taken after a median of approximately 13 months on treatment, ranging from about 6 to 40 months. An average of roughly 270,000 productive templates and tens of thousands of productive rearrangements was obtained per sample. Of the roughly 86 people in the trial, 25 to 30 had longitudinal samples available. Cryopreserved peripheral blood mononuclear cells were collected before treatment, at response, and at either disease progression or sustained remission. All remission and progressive disease samples were collected while patients were still receiving ibrutinib. The investigation overall reported the following: Public clonotypes were rare and either contracted or stayed stable during treatment, and the rise in clonality at ibrutinib response reflected the expansion of private clonotypes. At ibrutinib response clonality went up, during sustained remission it held steady, and at progression it dropped back toward baseline. Baseline clonality exceeded that of age-matched healthy donors and correlated strongly with circulating CD8+ T-cell counts. Lymph node repertoires were not examined, and the timing of sampling was not matched between patients in sustained remission and those whose disease progressed.

In the germline V gene, CDR1 corresponds to MNHNS and CDR2 to SASEGT. The CDR3 runs 15 residues from the cysteine to the phenylalanine. Solely the CDR3 DNA is kept, with 45 bases framed from the first base. The V and J ends are trimmed by 7 bases and 2 bases, leaving 18 bases between them. Each clonotype received, on average, around 10x coverage in deep resolution sequencing performed on a MiSeq, where the target depth lay between 1 in 1 million and 1 in 200,000 T cells. The immunoSEQ hsTCRB Kit was used to generate the TCR beta libraries. In the original analysis: The data were analyzed with ImmunoSEQ Analyzer and ImmunoSEQ Data Assistant, and V, D and J gene assignments followed IMGT definitions. Clonality was computed as one minus normalized Shannon entropy of productive rearrangement frequencies, ranging from 0 to 1. Only overrepresented clonotypes making up at least 0.05% of the repertoire of each patient were included in the public clonotype analysis. Repertoires from 10 to 15 age-matched healthy donors in immuneACCESS were used as clonality controls. The clones in this table, taken by TCRdb from immuneACCESS, are in-frame only. Not every clone is retained; where verified, under half of the shortfall comes from an unresolved V gene, and the cause of the rest is unknown. V and J calls and clone size are as listed in that table; D and trimming were resolved from the DNA. Recorded for this sample are approximately 190,000 clones; 65% to 80% of them occurred a single time. In total, the top ten clones hold approximately 6% of the sample.

The time point label, as the study defines it: about twelve months on ibrutinib. About 2 micrograms of genomic DNA were extracted from cryopreserved PBMCs for TCR beta library preparation. Longitudinal blood samples from CLL patients on ibrutinib monotherapy were analyzed using high-throughput TCR beta sequencing. The patients took part in an open-label, single-center phase 2 trial of ibrutinib monotherapy. The receptor was isolated from a human donor with chronic lymphocytic leukemia. The rearranged segments are TRBV6-1 and TRBJ2-7; a tentative D match to TRBD1 spans 5 bases. The sample here was PBMCs, taken after 12 months of ibrutinib treatment. The DNA reads as follows: TGTGCCAGCATAGGGGTTCACACAGTTCCCTACGAGCAGTACTTC. This is translated as CASIGVHTVPYEQYF.